Its frequency marks the clone carrying this TCR beta chain as medium-sized. The antigen is not known. This sample is part of a study of CXCR3-negative and CXCR3-positive naive CD8 T cells. Study information: The study obtained 130 million to 150 million TRB reads, about 1.5 +/- 0.3 million per library.

Per CD8+ T cell subset, triplicate sorts of 300,000 cells each were done. Notes on the study in general: Diversity ran similarly high across both naive subsets but far lower in memory CD8+ cells. TRB CDR3 hydrophobicity was greater in CXCR3-positive naive cells than in CXCR3-negative naive cells.

Germline V gene sequence: CDR1 MNHEY, CDR2 SVGEGT. This CDR3 has 16 residues. Preparation of TRB cDNA libraries relied on 5' RACE carrying UMI labels. TCRdb reprocessed the 5' RACE reads, with one entry per CDR3 protein and no DNA. Reported are roughly 63,000 distinct CDR3 sequences; the ten largest clones contain around 5%. The sequence was obtained from a human donor in good health. Some clones in this sample may be carry-over from other donors' samples. Sequencing used naive CXCR3+ CD8+ T cells from blood. Subset noted: CD45RO-CCR7+CD27+CD95- naive CD8+ T cells expressing CXCR3 (TNR3+). The chain links TRBV6-2 or TRBV6-3 to TRBJ2-2; TCRdb picks TRBD1, but there is no DNA to check that call. The CDR3 spells CASSPGAPSNTGELFF.